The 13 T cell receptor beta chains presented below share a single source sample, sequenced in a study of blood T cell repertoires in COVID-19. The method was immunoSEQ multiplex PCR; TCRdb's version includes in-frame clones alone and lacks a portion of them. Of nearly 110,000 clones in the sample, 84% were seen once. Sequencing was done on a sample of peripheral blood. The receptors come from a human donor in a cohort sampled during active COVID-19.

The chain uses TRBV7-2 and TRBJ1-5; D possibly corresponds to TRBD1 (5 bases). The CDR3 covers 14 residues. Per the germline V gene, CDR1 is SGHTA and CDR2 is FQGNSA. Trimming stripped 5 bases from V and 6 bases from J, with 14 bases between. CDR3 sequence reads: CASSKGVSRQPQHF. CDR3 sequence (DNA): TGTGCCAGCAGCAAAGGGGTGTCGCGTCAGCCCCAGCATTTT.

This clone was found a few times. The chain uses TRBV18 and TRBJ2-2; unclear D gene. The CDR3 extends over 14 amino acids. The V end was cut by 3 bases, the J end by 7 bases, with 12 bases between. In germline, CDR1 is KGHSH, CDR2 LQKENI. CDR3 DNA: TGTGCCAGCTCACCGCCCATGATCGGCGGGGAGCTGTTTTTT. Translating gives CASSPPMIGGELFF.

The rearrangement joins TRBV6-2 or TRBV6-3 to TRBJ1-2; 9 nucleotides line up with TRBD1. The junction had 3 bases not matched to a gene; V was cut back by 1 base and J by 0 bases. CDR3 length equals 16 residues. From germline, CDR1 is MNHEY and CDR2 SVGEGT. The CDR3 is CASSYYGTGPNYGYTF. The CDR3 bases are TGTGCCAGCAGTTACTACGGGACAGGGCCTAACTATGGCTACACCTTC.

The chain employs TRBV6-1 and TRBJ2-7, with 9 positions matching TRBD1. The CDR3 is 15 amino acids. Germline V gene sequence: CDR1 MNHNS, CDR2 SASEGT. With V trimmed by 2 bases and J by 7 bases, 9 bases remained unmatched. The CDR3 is CASSERTGVPLEQYV. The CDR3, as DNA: TGTGCCAGCAGTGAAAGGACAGGGGTCCCCCTGGAGCAGTACGTC.

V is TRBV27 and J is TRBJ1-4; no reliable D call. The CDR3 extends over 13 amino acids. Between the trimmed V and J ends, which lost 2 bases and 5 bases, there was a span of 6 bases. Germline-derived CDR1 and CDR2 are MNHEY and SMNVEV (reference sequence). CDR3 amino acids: CASSLMRNEKLFF. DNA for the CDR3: TGTGCCAGCAGTTTAATGCGGAATGAAAAACTGTTTTTT.

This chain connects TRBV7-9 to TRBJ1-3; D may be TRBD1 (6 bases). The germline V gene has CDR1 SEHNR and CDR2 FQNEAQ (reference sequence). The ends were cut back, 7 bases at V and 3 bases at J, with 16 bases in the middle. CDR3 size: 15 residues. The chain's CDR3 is CASTTTGMDGNTIYF. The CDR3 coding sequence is TGTGCCAGCACTACAACAGGGATGGATGGAAACACCATATATTTT.

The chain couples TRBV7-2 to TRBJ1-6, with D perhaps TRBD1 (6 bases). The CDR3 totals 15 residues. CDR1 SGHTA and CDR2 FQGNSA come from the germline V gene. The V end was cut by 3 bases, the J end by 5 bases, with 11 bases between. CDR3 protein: CASSFMGQDNSPLHF. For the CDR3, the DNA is TGTGCCAGCAGCTTCATGGGACAAGATAATTCACCCCTCCACTTT.

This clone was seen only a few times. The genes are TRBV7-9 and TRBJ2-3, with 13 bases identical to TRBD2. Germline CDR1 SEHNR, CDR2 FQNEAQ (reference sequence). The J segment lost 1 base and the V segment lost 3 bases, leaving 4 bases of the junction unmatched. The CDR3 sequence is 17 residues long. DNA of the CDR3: TGTGCCAGCAGCTTTTACGGGACTAGCGGGGGCACAGATACGCAGTATTTT. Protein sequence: CASSFYGTSGGTDTQYF.

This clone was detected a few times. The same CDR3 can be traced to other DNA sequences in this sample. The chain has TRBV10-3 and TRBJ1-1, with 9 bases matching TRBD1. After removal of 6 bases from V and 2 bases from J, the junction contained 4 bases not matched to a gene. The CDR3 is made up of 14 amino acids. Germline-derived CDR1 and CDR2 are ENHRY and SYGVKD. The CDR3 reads CAIRGTGINTEAFF. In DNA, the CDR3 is TGTGCCATCAGGGGGACAGGGATCAACACTGAAGCTTTCTTT.

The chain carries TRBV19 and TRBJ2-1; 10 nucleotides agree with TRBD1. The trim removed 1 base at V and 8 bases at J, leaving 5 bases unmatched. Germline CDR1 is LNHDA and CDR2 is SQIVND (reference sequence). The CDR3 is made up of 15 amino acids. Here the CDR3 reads CASSIVRGTGDEQFF. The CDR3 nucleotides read TGTGCCAGTAGTATAGTACGGGGGACAGGGGATGAGCAGTTCTTC.

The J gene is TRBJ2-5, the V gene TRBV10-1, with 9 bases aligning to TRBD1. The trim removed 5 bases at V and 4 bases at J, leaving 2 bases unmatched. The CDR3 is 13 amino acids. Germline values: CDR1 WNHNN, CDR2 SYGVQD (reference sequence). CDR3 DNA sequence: TGCGCCAGCAGTTACAGGGGGCCAGAGACCCAGTACTTC. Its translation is CASSYRGPETQYF.

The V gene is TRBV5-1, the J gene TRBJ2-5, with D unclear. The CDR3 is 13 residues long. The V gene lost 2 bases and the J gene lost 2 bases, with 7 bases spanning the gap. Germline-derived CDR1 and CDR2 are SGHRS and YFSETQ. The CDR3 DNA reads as TGCGCCAGCAGCTTATGGCAGCAAGAGACCCAGTACTTC. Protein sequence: CASSLWQQETQYF.

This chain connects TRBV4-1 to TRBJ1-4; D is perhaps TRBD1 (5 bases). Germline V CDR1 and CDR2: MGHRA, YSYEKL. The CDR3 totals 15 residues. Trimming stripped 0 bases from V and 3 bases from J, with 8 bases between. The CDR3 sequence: CASSQEGRANEKLFF. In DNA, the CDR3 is TGCGCCAGCAGCCAAGAGGGCAGGGCTAATGAAAAACTGTTTTTT.